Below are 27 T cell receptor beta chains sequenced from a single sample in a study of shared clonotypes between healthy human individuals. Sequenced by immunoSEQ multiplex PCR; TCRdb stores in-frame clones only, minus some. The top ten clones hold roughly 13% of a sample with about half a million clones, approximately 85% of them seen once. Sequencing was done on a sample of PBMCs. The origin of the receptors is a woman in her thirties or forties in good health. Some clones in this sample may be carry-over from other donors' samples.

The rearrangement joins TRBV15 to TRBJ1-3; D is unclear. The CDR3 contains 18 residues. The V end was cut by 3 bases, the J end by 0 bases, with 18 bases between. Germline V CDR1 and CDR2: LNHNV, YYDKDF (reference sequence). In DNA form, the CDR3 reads TGTGCCACCAGCAGCCGGACCTTCTTGCCCTACTCTGGAAACACCATATATTTT. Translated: CATSSRTFLPYSGNTIYF.

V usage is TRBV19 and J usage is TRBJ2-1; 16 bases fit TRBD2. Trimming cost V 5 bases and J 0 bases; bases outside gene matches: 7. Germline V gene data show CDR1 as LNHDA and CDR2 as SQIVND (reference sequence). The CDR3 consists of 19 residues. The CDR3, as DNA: TGTGCCAGTAGTCCTCCGGGACTAGCGGGAGGGCACTCCTACAATGAGCAGTTCTTC. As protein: CASSPPGLAGGHSYNEQFF.

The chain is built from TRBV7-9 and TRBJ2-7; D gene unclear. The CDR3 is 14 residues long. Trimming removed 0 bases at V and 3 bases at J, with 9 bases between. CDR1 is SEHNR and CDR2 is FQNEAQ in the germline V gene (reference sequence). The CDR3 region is CASSLAGPSYEQYF. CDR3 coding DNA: TGTGCCAGCAGCTTAGCCGGGCCCAGCTACGAGCAGTACTTC.

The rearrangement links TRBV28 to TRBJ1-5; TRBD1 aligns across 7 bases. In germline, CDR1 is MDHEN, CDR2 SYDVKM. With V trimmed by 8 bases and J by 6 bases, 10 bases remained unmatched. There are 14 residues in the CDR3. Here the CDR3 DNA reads TGTGCCAGCGCCTCGACAGGGCCAGGTCAGCCCCAGCATTTT. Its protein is CASASTGPGQPQHF. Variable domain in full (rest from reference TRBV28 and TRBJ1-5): DVKVTQSSRYLVKRTGEKVFLECVQDMDHENMFWYRQDPGLGLRLIYFSYDVKMKEKGDIPEGYSVSREKKERFSLILESASTNQTSMYLCASASTGPGQPQHFGDGTRLSIL.

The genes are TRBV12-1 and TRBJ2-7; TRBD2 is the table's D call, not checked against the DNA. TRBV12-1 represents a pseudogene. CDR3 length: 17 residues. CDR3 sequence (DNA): TGTGCCAGCAGCTTTCGGGATCCCTCAAAGGTTTCCTACGAGCAGTACTTC. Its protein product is CASSFRDPSKVSYEQYF.

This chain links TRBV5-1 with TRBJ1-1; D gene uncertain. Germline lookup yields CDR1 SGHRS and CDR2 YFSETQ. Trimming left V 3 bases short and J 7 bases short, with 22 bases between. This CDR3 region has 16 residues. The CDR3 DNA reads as TGCGCCAGCAGCTCAGGTGCGGGCCCCGCGTCCCGTGAAGCTTTCTTT. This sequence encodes CASSSGAGPASREAFF.

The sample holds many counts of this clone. The CDR3 is CATSPTTWGGDTQYF. The CDR3 DNA reads TGTGCCACCAGCCCTACTACCTGGGGGGGGGATACGCAGTATTTT. The V call is TRBV15, the J call TRBJ2-3, with 7 bases lining up with TRBD2. Losses at the gene ends were 5 bases for V and 6 bases for J; bases not matched to a gene: 11. In germline, CDR1 is LNHNV, CDR2 YYDKDF (reference sequence). This CDR3 contains 15 residues.

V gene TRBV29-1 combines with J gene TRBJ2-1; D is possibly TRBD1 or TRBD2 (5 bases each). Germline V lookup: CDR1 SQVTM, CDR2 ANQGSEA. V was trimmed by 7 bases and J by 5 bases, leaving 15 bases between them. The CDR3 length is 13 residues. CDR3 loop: CSAYRDLNNEQFF. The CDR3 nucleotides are TGCAGCGCCTACCGGGACCTTAACAATGAGCAGTTCTTC.

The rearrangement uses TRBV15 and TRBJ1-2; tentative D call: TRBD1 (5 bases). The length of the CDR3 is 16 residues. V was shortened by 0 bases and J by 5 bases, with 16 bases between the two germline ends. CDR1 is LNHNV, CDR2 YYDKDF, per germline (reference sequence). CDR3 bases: TGTGCCACCAGCAGAGATCGAGGGGATGTTGGTTATGGCTACACCTTC. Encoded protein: CATSRDRGDVGYGYTF.

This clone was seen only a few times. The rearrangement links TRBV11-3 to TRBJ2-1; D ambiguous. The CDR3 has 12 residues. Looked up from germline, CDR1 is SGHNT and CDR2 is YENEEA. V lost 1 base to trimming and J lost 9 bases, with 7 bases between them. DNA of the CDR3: TGTGCCAGCAGCTTAGTGGGTACTGAGCAGTTCTTC. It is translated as CASSLVGTEQFF.

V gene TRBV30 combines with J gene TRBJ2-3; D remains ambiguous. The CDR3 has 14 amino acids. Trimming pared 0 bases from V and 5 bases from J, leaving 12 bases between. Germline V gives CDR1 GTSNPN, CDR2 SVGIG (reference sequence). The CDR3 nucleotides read TGTGCCTGGAGTGTCCTGCCTAGTGGAGATACGCAGTATTTT. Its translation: CAWSVLPSGDTQYF.

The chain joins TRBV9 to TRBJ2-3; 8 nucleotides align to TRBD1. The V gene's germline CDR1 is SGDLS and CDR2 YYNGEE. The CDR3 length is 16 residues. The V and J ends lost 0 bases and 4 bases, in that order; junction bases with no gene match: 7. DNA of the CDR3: TGTGCCAGCAGCGTAGTAACAGGGGGTGGCGCAGATACGCAGTATTTT. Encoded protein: CASSVVTGGGADTQYF.

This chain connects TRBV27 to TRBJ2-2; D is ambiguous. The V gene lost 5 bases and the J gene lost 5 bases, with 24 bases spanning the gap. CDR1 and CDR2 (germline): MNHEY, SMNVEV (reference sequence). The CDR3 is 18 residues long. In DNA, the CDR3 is TGTGCCAGCAGTGGGGTGGAAGGGATCGTGGGGAAGACCGGGGAGCTGTTTTTT. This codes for CASSGVEGIVGKTGELFF.

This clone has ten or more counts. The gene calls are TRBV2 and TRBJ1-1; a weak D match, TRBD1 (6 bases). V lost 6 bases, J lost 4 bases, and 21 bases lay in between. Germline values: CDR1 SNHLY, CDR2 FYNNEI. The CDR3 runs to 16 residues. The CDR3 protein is CASRNPNRADGTEAFF. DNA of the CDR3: TGTGCCAGCAGGAACCCGAACAGGGCAGACGGCACTGAAGCTTTCTTT.

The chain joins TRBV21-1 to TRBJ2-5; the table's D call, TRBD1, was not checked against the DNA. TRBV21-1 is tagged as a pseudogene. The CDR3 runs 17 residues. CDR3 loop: CASSDPGTGDPGGTQYF. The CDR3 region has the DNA TGTGCCAGCAGCGACCCCGGGACAGGGGATCCGGGGGGGACCCAGTACTTC.

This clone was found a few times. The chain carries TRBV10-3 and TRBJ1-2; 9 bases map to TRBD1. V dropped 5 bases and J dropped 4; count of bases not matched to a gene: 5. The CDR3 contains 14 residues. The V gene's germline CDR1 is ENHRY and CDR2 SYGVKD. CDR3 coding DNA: TGTGCCATCAGTACAGGGGGCAGAAGCTATGGCTACACCTTC. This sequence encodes CAISTGGRSYGYTF.

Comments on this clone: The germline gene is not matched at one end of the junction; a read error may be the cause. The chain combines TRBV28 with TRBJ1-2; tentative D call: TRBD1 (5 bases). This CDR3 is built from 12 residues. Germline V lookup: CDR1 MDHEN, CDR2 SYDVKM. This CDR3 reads CASSFGTGPSAF. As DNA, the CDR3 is TGTGCCAGCAGTTTTGGCACGGGACCTTCGGCCTTC.

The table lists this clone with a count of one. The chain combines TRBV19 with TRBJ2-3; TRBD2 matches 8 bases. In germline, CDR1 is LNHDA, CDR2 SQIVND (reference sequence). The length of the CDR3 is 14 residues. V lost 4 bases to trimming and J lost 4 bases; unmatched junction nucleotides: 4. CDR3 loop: CASSTGGRPDTQYF. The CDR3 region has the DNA TGTGCCAGTAGTACTGGCGGGAGGCCAGATACGCAGTATTTT.

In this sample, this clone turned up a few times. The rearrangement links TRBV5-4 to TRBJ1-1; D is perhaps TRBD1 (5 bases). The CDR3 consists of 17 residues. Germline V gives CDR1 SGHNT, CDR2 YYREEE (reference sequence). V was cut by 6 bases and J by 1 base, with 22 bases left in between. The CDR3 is CASTYTIVDSRNTEAFF. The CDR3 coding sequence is TGTGCCAGCACCTACACCATCGTAGACAGTCGGAACACTGAAGCTTTCTTT.

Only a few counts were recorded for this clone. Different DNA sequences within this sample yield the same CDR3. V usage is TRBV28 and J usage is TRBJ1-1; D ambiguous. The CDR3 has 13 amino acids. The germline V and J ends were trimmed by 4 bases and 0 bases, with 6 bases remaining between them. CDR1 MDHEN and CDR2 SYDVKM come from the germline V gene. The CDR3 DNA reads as TGTGCCAGCAGTTCAACAATGAACACTGAAGCTTTCTTT. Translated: CASSSTMNTEAFF.

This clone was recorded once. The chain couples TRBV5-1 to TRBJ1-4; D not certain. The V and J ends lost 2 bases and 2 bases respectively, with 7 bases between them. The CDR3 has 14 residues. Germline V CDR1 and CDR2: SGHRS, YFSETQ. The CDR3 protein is CASSLSTTNEKLFF. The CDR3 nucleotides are TGCGCCAGCAGCTTATCCACCACTAATGAAAAACTGTTTTTT.

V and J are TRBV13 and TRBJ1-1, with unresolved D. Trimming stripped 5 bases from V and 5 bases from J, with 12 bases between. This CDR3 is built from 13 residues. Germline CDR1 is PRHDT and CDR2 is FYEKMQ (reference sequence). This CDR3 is CASSHRLATEAFF. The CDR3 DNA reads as TGTGCCAGCAGCCACCGGTTGGCAACTGAAGCTTTCTTT.

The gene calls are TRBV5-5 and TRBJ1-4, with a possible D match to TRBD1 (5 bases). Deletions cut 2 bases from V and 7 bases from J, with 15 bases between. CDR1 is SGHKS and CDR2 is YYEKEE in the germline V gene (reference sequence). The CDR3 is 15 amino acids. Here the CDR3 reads CASSFSQGGGEKLFF. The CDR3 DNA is TGTGCCAGCAGCTTTTCTCAGGGTGGGGGTGAAAAACTGTTTTTT. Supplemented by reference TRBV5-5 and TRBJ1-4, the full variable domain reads DAGVTQSPTHLIKTRGQQVTLRCSPISGHKSVSWYQQVLGQGPQFIFQYYEKEERGRGNFPDRFSARQFPNYSSELNVNALLLGDSALYLCASSFSQGGGEKLFFGSGTQLSVL.

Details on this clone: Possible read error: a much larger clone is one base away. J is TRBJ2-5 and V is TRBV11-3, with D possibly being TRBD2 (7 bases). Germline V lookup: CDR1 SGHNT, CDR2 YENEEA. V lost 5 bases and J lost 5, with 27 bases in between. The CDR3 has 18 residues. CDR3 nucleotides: TGTGCCAGCAGCCTTGGACCGGGGGCCGGTGCGGGGGATGAGACCCAGTACTTC. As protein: CASSLGPGAGAGDETQYF.

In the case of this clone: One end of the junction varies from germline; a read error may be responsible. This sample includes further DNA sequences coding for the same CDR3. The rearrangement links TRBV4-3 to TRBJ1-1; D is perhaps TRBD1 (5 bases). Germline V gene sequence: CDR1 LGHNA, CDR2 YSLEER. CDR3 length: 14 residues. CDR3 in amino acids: CASSQEWKDTEAFF. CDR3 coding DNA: TGCGCCAGCAGCCAAGAGTGGAAGGACACTGAGGCTTTCTTT.

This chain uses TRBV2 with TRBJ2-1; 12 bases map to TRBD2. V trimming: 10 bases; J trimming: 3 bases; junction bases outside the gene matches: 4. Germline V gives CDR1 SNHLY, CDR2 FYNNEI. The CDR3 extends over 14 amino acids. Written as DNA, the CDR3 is TGTGCCATTGCTAGCGGGAGGGGCTACAATGAGCAGTTCTTC. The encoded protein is CAIASGRGYNEQFF.

The CDR3 DNA sequence: TGTGCCAGCAGTGATCGGACGGGGGGGACCGGGGAGCTGTTTTTT. Translated: CASSDRTGGTGELFF. The J gene is TRBJ2-2, the V gene TRBV25-1; TRBD2 aligns across 8 bases. The V and J ends lost 3 bases and 5 bases, in that order; junction bases with no gene match: 5. This CDR3 is built from 15 residues. Germline V gives CDR1 MGHDK, CDR2 SYGVNS.